The clone carrying this T cell receptor beta chain was picked up many times. Its antigen is unidentified. The record originates from a study of Graves' ophthalmopathy and Graves' hyperthyroidism. Excluded were patients with other autoimmune diseases, uncontrolled infections, pregnancy or lactation. This CDR3 comprises 10 residues. Germline V gene lookup returns CDR1 MGHRA and CDR2 YSYEKL. The V end was cut by 0 bases, the J end by 7 bases, with 1 base between. Amplification of TCR beta CDR3 regions used RNA transcripts. An opening RT-PCR round employed HTBI primers and preceded a second-round multiplex PCR. One entry per CDR3 protein, called by TCRdb with MiXCR from the multiplex PCR reads. The data hold about 400,000 distinct CDR3 sequences, with 15% to 20% observed a single time. Study-level findings and limits: Also, most clonotypes expanded in the thyroid above 0.001 frequency appeared in blood.

Sequenced input: peripheral blood. The gene calls are TRBV4-1 and TRBJ2-7; D unclear. The source is a woman aged 18-29 years with Graves' ophthalmopathy. The DNA for the CDR3 is TGCGCCAGCAGCCAAGAGGAGCAGTACTTC. Translation gives CASSQEEQYF.